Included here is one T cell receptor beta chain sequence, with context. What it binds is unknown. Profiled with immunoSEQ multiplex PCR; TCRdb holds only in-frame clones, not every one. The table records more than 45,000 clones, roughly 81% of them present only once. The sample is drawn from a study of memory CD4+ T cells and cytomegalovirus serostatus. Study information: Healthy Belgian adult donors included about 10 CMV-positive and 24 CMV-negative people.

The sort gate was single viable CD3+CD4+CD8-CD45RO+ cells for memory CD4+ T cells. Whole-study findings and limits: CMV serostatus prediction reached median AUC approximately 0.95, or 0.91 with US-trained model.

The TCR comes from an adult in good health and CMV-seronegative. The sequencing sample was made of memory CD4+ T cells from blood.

The CDR3 DNA sequence: TGCGCCAGCAGCCAAGTACAGGGGGCTTGGAACACTGAAGCTTTCTTT. Protein: CASSQVQGAWNTEAFF. This chain joins TRBV4-3 and TRBJ1-1; TRBD1 matches at 9 bases. The junction had 4 bases not matched to a gene; V was cut back by 1 base and J by 1 base. The CDR3 is made up of 16 amino acids. Germline V gene data show CDR1 as LGHNA and CDR2 as YSLEER.